A selection of T cell receptor beta chains follows, all from one sample in a study of blood T cell repertoires in COVID-19. TCRdb's copy holds only in-frame clones and misses some; the assay was immunoSEQ multiplex PCR. The table shows about 180,000 clones, with 70% to 90% occurring only once. The source material was peripheral blood. The receptors derive from a woman in her twenties or thirties with acute or convalescent COVID-19. Each CDR3 is given with its conserved first and last residue. D genes are given only for firm matches. Only some rows state a clone size, as once, few, many or a class for expanded clones.

size	V	length	J	D	DNA	CDR3
NA	TRBV18	15	TRBJ2-2	NA	TGTGCCAGCTCACCACCCTGGAGAAACCCCGGGGAGCTGTTTTTT	CASSPPWRNPGELFF
NA	TRBV7-8	17	TRBJ2-1	NA	TGTGCCAGCAGCTTAGCGCCATCCCGACTTGATTACAATGAGCAGTTCTTC	CASSLAPSRLDYNEQFF
NA	TRBV18	16	TRBJ1-1	TRBD1	TGTGCCAGCTCACCTTTATTGACAGGGGACCACACTGAAGCTTTCTTT	CASSPLLTGDHTEAFF
few	TRBV5-4	16	TRBJ2-1	TRBD2	TGTGCCAGCAGCTTGATGGCTAGCGGGAGAGGAAATGAGCAGTTCTTC	CASSLMASGRGNEQFF
NA	TRBV19	14	TRBJ2-7	TRBD2	TGTGCCAGTAGTAAGCGGGACTCGACCTACGAGCAGTACTTC	CASSKRDSTYEQYF
NA	TRBV4-1	14	TRBJ2-1	NA	TGCGCCAGCAGCCGGAGCGACCGCGCCGATGAGCAGTTCTTC	CASSRSDRADEQFF
NA	TRBV2	13	TRBJ1-5	NA	TGTGCCAGCAGTGGCTCGGGGAATCAGCCCCAGCATTTT	CASSGSGNQPQHF
NA	TRBV29-1	13	TRBJ2-7	TRBD1	TGCAGCGTTGTGGGCCCACAGGGGGGAGAGCAGTACTTC	CSVVGPQGGEQYF
NA	TRBV19	18	TRBJ2-3	TRBD2	TGTGCCAGTAGTATAGATATCGGGACTAGCACCAGCACAGATACGCAGTATTTT	CASSIDIGTSTSTDTQYF
once	TRBV28	13	TRBJ1-4	NA	TGTGCCAGCAGCTTGGGGGGTAATGAAAAACTGTTTTTT	CASSLGGNEKLFF
NA	TRBV6-1	12	TRBJ1-2	NA	TGTGCCAGCAGTGACCGGGACTATGGCTACACCTTC	CASSDRDYGYTF
NA	TRBV12-3/TRBV12-4	13	TRBJ1-4	NA	TGTGCCAGCAGTTTAGCGTTAAATGAAAAACTGTTTTTT	CASSLALNEKLFF
once	TRBV28	13	TRBJ1-1	TRBD1	TGTGCCAGCAGTCAGGCCGACAGGGGTTCGGCTTTCTTT	CASSQADRGSAFF
few	TRBV9	16	TRBJ2-5	TRBD2	TGTGCCAGCAGCACGGGACTAGTGGTTGGTCAAGAGACCCAGTACTTC	CASSTGLVVGQETQYF
NA	TRBV6-5	13	TRBJ2-4	NA	TGTGCCAGCAGAGGTGGACAGCTAAACATTCAGTACTTC	CASRGGQLNIQYF
NA	TRBV7-8	17	TRBJ2-5	NA	TGTGCCAGCAGCTTAGGGGGTTGGACAGTACGTCAAGAGACCCAGTACTTC	CASSLGGWTVRQETQYF
once	TRBV19	15	TRBJ2-5	NA	TGTGCCAGTAGGAGGGACTTTTCTTCCCAAGAGACCCAGTACTTC	CASRRDFSSQETQYF
NA	TRBV2	15	TRBJ2-1	TRBD1	TGTGCCAGCAGTGCGGACAGGGCCCTCTACAATGAGCAGTTCTTC	CASSADRALYNEQFF
NA	TRBV19	15	TRBJ1-1	NA	TGTGCCAGTGCCCGGCACAGGGAAGGGAACACTGAAGCTTTCTTT	CASARHREGNTEAFF
NA	TRBV30	14	TRBJ2-1	NA	TGTGCCTGGAGTGCCAGTTCCATCTACAATGAGCAGTTCTTC	CAWSASSIYNEQFF